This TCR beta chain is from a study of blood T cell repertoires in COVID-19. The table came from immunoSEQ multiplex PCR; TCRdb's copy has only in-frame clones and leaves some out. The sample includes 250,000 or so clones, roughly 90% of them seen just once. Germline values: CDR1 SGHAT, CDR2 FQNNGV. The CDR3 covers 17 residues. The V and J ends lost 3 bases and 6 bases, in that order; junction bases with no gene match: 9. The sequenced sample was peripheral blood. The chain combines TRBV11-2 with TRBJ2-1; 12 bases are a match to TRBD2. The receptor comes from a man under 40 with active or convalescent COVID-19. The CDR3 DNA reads TGTGCCAGCAGCTTCCGCACTAGCGGGGGGCTACTCAATGAGCAGTTCTTC. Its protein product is CASSFRTSGGLLNEQFF.